This TCR beta chain was found in a study of identical twins. Study-level findings and limits: Out-of-frame TCR alpha sharing observed in monozygotic twins exceeded model estimates. The study found weaker excess twin sharing in beta out-of-frame sequences. Cord blood's abundant beta clonotypes had fewer insertions, unlike memory repertoires. Partial confounding of zero-insertion analyses by invariant MAIT and iNKT cells was possible.

TCRdb processed the 5' RACE reads anew with MiXCR; each CDR3 protein has one entry. Counted here are around 220,000 distinct CDR3 sequences, around 15% occurring once; the ten biggest clones make up around 9.5%. The CDR3 has 13 amino acids. V lost 0 bases and J 9 bases, leaving 10 bases between the germline ends. Germline values: CDR1 MGHRA, CDR2 YSYEKL. This clonotype came up a few times. As yet, its antigen is unknown. The TCR was taken from a woman aged 18 to 35 in good health. The J gene is TRBJ2-3, the V gene TRBV4-1; a weak D match, TRBD2 (6 bases). Sequencing was done on a sample of memory (CD45RO+) T cells sorted from blood. CDR3 residues: CASSQESRGTQYF. DNA of the CDR3: TGCGCCAGCAGCCAAGAATCCCGGGGGACGCAGTATTTT.